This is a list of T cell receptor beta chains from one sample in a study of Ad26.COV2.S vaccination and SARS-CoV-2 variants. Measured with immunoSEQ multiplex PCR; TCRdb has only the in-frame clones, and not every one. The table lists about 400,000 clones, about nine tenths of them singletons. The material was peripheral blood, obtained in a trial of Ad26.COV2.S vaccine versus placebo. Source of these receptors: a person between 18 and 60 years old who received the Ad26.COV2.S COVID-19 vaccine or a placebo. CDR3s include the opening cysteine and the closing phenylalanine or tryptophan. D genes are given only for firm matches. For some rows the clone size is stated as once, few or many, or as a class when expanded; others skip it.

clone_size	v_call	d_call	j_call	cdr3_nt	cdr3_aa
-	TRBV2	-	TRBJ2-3	TGTGCCAGCAAGACAGGTACGAGCACAGATACGCAGTATTTT	CASKTGTSTDTQYF
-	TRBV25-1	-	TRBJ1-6	TGTGCCAGCAGTGTCTTGGGGAATTCACCCCTCCACTTT	CASSVLGNSPLHF
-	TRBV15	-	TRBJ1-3	TGTGCCACCAGCAGGTCCCCTGGAAACACCATATATTTT	CATSRSPGNTIYF
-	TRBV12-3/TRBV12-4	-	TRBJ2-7	TGTGCCAGCAGCCCCGGGGTACACGAGCAGTACTTC	CASSPGVHEQYF
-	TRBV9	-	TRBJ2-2	TGTGCCAGCAGGGGGGCTAGACACGACACCGGGGAGCTGTTTTTT	CASRGARHDTGELFF
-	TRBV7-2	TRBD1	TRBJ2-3	TGTGCCAGCAGCCGACAGGGTAATACGCAGTATTTT	CASSRQGNTQYF
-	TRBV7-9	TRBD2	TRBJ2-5	TGTGCCAGCAGCTGGGCCCGACTAGCGGGGGGTAAAGAGACCCAGTACTTC	CASSWARLAGGKETQYF
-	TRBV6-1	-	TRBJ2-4	TGTGCCAGCAGTGAAGCGGGAGGCCAAAACATTCAGTACTTC	CASSEAGGQNIQYF
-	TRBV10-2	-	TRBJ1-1	TGCGCCAGCCAGGAGTCCGTCGCCATGAACACTGAAGCTTTCTTT	CASQESVAMNTEAFF
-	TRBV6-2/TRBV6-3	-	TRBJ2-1	TGTGCCAGCAGTTACTTAGACAATTTAAATGAGCAGTTCTTC	CASSYLDNLNEQFF
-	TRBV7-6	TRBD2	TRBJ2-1	TGTGCCAGCAGCAACGTAGCGGGGGGCCGAGACAATGAGCAGTTCTTC	CASSNVAGGRDNEQFF
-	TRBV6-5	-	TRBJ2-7	TGTGCCACCAAAACGGCCACCGCCCCCTACGAGCAGTACTTC	CATKTATAPYEQYF
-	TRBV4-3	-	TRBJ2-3	TGCGCCAGCAGCGAAAACGGTCTGAGGGGCCCCACAGATACGCAGTATTTT	CASSENGLRGPTDTQYF
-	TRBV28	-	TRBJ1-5	TGTGCCAGCAGCATCTGGGCCTTAACAGGGTATAGCAATCAGCCCCAGCATTTT	CASSIWALTGYSNQPQHF
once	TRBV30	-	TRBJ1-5	TGTGCCTGGAGCACGTCACCTAGCAATCAGCCCCAGCATTTT	CAWSTSPSNQPQHF
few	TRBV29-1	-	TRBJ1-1	TGCAGCGCACTCCCCGCCCCCGGCGTTCTTTATCCCTTGGCCTGGGGAGCTTTCTTT	CSALPAPGVLYPLAWGAFF
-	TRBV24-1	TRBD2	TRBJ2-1	TGTGCCACCAGTGAAAGCGGGGGGGCCTCGTACAATGAGCAGTTCTTC	CATSESGGASYNEQFF
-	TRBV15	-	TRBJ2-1	TGTGCCACCAGCAGAGAAGGACCTCCCCCATACAATGAGCAGTTCTTC	CATSREGPPPYNEQFF
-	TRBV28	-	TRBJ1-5	TGTGCCAGCAGTTTTAGGGTTTACAATCAGCCCCAGCATTTT	CASSFRVYNQPQHF
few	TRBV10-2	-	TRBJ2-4	TGCGCCAGCAGTGAGGAGGGCATCACCAAAAACATTCAGTACTTC	CASSEEGITKNIQYF
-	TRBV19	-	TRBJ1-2	TGTGCCAGTAGCCCGGGTTCGCCAAACTATGGCTACACCTTC	CASSPGSPNYGYTF
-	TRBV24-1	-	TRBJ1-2	TGTGCCACCAGAGGAAAAGCAAACTATGGCTACACCTTC	CATRGKANYGYTF
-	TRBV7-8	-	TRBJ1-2	TGTGCCAGCAGCTTACGACAGTCGAGTGGCTACACCTTC	CASSLRQSSGYTF
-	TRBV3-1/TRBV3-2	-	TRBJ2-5	TGTGCCAGCAGCCAATTGGGTGGCCAAGAGACCCAGTACTTC	CASSQLGGQETQYF
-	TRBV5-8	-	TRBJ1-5	TGTGCCAGCAGCCCTACTTTTTGGGCCCACGGCAATCAGCCCCAGCATTTT	CASSPTFWAHGNQPQHF
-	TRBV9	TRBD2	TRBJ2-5	TGTGCCAGCAGCTATAGCGGGGGGGCGGAGACCCAGTACTTC	CASSYSGGAETQYF
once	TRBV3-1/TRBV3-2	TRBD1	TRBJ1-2	TGTGCCAGCAGCAAACAGGGGGCAGAGAACTATGGCTACACCTTC	CASSKQGAENYGYTF
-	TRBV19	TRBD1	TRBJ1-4	TGTGCCAGTAGTTCACAGGGGGATCATGAAAAACTGTTTTTT	CASSSQGDHEKLFF
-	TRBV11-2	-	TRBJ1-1	TGTGCCAGCAGCTTAGCTCTCGGTGTCGCTGAAGCTTTCTTT	CASSLALGVAEAFF
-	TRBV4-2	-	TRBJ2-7	TGTGCCAGCAGCCAAGGGGGCATTGGGACGTACGAGCAGTACTTC	CASSQGGIGTYEQYF
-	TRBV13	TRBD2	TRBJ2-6	TGTGCCAGCAGCTATGGGACTAGAGGAAATTCTGGGGCCAACGTCCTGACTTTC	CASSYGTRGNSGANVLTF
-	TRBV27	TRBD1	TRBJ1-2	TGTGCCAGCAGTCCAGGGGGCCACTATGGCTACACCTTC	CASSPGGHYGYTF
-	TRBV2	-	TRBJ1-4	TGTGCCAGCAGTGCCCAGGTGGAAGAAAAACTGTTTTTT	CASSAQVEEKLFF
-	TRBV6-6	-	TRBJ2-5	TGTGCCAGCAGTTCCACCCGCGGGGAGACCCAGTACTTC	CASSSTRGETQYF
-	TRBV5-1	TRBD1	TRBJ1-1	TGCGCCAGCAGCCCGGGACAGGGGGGCGGCATGAACACTGAAGCTTTCTTT	CASSPGQGGGMNTEAFF
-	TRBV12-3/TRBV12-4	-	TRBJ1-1	TGTGCCAGCAGTCCACTCACTGAAGCTTTCTTT	CASSPLTEAFF
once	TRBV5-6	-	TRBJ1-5	TGTGCCAGCAGCTTGAATAATCAGCCCCAGCATTTT	CASSLNNQPQHF
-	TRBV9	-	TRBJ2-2	TGTGCCAGTCAGGGGGGGCTCGACACCGGGGAGCTGTTTTTT	CASQGGLDTGELFF
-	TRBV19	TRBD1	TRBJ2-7	TGTGCCAGTAGTATAGTCGGTCAGGGGGCGTGGGAGCAGTACTTC	CASSIVGQGAWEQYF
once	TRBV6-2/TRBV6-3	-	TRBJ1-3	TGTGCCAGCAGTTACGTACAGCGGATCTCTGGAAACACCATATATTTT	CASSYVQRISGNTIYF
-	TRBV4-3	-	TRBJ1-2	TGCGCCAGCTCTATCCGGGCTGGATATGGCTACACCTTC	CASSIRAGYGYTF
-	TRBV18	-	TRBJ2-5	TGTGCCAGCTCCCGACAGACTCAAGAGACCCAGTACTTC	CASSRQTQETQYF
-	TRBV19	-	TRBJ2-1	TGTGCCAGTAGTATTGGCTCCTACAATGAGCAGTTCTTC	CASSIGSYNEQFF
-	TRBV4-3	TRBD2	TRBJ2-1	TGCGCCAGCAGAACTGACCTAGCGGGGGGGAATGAGCAGTTCTTC	CASRTDLAGGNEQFF
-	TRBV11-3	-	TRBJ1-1	TGTGCCAGCAGCTTCGGGGGGACCTCCGGGGACACTGAAGCTTTCTTT	CASSFGGTSGDTEAFF
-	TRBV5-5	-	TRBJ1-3	TGTGCCAGCAGACCGGACAGATCCTCTGGAAACACCATATATTTT	CASRPDRSSGNTIYF
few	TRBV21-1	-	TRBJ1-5	TGTGCCAGCAGCACCCAGGACAGGGCTAGCAATCAGCCCCAGCATTTT	CASSTQDRASNQPQHF
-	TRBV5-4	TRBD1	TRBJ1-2	TGTGCCAGCAGCCGGCCCAGGGGGCAGTCAGATGGCTACACCTTC	CASSRPRGQSDGYTF